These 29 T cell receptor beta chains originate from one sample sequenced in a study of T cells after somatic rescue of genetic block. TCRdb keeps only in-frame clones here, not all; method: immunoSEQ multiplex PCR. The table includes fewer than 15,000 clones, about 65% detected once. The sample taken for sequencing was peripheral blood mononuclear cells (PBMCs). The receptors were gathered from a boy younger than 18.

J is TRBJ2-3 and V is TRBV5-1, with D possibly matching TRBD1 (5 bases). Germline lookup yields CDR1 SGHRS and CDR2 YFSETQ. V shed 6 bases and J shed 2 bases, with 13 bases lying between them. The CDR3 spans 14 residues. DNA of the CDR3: TGCGCCAGCACCTCTGGGGCATCCACAGATACGCAGTATTTT. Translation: CASTSGASTDTQYF.

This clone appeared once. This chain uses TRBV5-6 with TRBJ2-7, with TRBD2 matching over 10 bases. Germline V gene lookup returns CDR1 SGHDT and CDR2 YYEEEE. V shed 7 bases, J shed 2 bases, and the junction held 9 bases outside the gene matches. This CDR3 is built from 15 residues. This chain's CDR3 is CASAQGLAGAYEQYF. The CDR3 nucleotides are TGTGCCAGCGCACAAGGGCTAGCGGGGGCCTACGAGCAGTACTTC. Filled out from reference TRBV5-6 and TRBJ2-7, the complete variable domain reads DAGVTQSPTHLIKTRGQQVTLRCSPKSGHDTVSWYQQALGQGPQFIFQYYEEEERQRGNFPDRFSGHQFPNYSSELNVNALLLGDSALYLCASAQGLAGAYEQYFGPGTRLTVT.

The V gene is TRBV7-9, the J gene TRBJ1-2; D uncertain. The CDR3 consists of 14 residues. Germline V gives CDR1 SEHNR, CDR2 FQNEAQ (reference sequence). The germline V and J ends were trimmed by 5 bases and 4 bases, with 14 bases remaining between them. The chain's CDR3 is CASSPEPTSYGYTF. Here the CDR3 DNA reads TGTGCCAGCAGCCCCGAACCGACGAGCTATGGCTACACCTTC.

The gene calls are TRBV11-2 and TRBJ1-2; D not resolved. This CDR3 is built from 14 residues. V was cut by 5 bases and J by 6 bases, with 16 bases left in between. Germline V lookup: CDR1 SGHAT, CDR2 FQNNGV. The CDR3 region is CASSRITETDGYTF. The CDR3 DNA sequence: TGTGCCAGCAGCCGAATTACAGAGACCGATGGCTACACCTTC.

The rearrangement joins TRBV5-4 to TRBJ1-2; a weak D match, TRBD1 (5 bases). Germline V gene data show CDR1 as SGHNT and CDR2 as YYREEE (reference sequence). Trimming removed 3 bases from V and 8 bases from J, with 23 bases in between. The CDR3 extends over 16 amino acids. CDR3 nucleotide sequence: TGTGCCAGCAGCTCTTGGGTAGGGGACTCCTCTCTCGGCTACACCTTC. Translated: CASSSWVGDSSLGYTF.

CDR3 nucleotides: TGTGCCAGTTCGGGGAGCTACTTC. It yields the protein CASSGSYF. The chain uses TRBV5-8 and TRBJ2-7; possible D gene TRBD2, 5 bases. CDR1 is SGHTS, CDR2 YDEGEE, per germline. The CDR3 has 8 residues. Trimming left V 8 bases short and J 13 bases short, with 10 bases between.

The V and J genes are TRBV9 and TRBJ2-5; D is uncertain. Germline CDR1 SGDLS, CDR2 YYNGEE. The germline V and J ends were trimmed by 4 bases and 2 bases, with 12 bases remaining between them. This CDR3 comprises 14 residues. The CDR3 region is CASSPQMQQETQYF. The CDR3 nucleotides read TGTGCCAGCAGCCCCCAAATGCAGCAAGAGACCCAGTACTTC. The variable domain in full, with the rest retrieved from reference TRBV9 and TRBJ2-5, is DSGVTQTPKHLITATGQRVTLRCSPRSGDLSVYWYQQSLDQGLQFLIQYYNGEERAKGNILERFSAQQFPDLHSELNLSSLELGDSALYFCASSPQMQQETQYFGPGTRLLVL.

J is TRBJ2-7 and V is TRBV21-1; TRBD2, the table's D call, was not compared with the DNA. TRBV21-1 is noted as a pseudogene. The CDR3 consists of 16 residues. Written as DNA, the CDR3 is TGTGCCAGCAGCAAAGGTAAGCGGGGGAGGATGGACGAGCAGTACTTC. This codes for CASSKGKRGRMDEQYF.

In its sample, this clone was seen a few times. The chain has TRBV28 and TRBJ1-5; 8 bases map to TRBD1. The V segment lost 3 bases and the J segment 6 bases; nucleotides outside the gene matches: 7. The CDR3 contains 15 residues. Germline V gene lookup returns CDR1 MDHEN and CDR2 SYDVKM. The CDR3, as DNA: TGTGCCAGCAGTTTTCTAAGACAGGGGTTTCAGCCCCAGCATTTT. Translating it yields CASSFLRQGFQPQHF.

CDR3 in amino acids: CAWASGILSTDTQYF. The CDR3 DNA follows: TGTGCCTGGGCTAGCGGGATACTTAGCACAGATACGCAGTATTTT. The J gene is TRBJ2-3, the V gene TRBV30, with 9 nucleotides matching TRBD2. Per germline, CDR1 GTSNPN and CDR2 SVGIG (reference sequence). The CDR3 runs to 15 residues. Trimming cost V 5 bases and J 0 bases; bases outside gene matches: 6.

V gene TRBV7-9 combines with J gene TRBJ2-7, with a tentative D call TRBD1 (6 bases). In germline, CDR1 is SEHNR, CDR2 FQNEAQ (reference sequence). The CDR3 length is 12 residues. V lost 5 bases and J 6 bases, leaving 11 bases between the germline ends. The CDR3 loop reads CASSLDRGEQYF. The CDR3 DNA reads TGTGCCAGCAGCCTGGACAGAGGCGAGCAGTACTTC.

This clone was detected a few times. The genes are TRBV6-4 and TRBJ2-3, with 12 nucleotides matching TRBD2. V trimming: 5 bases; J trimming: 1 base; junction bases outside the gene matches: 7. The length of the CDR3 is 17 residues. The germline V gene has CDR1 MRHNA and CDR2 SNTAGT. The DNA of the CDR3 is TGTGCCAGCAGTAGGGGACTAGCGGGTCACGGCACAGATACGCAGTATTTT. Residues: CASSRGLAGHGTDTQYF.

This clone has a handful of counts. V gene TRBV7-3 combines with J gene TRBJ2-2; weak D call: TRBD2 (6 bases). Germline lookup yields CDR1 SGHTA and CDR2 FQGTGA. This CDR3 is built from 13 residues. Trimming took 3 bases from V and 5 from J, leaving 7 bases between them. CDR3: CASSLTRTGELFF. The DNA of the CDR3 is TGTGCCAGCAGCTTGACTAGGACCGGGGAGCTGTTTTTT.

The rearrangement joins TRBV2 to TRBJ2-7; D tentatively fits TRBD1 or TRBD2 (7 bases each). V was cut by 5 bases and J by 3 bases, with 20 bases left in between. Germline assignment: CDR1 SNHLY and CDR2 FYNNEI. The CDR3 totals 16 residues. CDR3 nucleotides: TGTGCCAGCAGTTCCCCTTTGGGAGGGGGCCTCTACGAGCAGTACTTC. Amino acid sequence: CASSSPLGGGLYEQYF.

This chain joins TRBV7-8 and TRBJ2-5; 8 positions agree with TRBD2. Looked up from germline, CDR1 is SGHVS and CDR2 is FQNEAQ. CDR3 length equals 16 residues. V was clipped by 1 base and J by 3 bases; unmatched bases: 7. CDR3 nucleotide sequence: TGTGCCAGCAGCTTAGTACGTGTTAGCGGGGAAGAGACCCAGTACTTC. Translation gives CASSLVRVSGEETQYF.

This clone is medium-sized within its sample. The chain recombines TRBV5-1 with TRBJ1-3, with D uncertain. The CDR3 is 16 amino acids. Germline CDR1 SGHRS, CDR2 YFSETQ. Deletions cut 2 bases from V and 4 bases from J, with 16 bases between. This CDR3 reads CASSFDSSSFGNTIYF. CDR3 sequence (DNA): TGCGCCAGCAGCTTTGACTCTTCTTCTTTCGGAAACACCATATATTTT.

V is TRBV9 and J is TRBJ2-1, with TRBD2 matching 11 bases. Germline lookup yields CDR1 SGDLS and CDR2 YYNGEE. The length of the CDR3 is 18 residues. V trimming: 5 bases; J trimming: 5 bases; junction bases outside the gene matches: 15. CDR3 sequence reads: CASSRGDRRLAGHNEQFF. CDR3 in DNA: TGTGCCAGCAGTAGAGGAGATCGGCGACTAGCGGGGCACAATGAGCAGTTCTTC.

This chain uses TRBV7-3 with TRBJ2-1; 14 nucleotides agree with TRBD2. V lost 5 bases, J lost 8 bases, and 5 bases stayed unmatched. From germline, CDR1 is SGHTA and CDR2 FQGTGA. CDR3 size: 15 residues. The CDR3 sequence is CASSLGLAGVDEQFF. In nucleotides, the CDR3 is TGTGCCAGCAGCCTGGGACTAGCGGGGGTCGATGAGCAGTTCTTC. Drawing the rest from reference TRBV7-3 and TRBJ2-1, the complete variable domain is GAGVSQTPSNKVTEKGKYVELRCDPISGHTALYWYRQSLGQGPEFLIYFQGTGAADDSGLPNDRFFAVRPEGSVSTLKIQRTERGDSAVYLCASSLGLAGVDEQFFGPGTRLTVL.

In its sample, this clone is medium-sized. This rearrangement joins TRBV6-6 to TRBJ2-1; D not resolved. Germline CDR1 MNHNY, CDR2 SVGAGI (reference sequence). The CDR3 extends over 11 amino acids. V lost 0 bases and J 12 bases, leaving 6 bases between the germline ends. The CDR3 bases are TGTGCCAGCAGTTACTCGTGGGGGCAGTTCTTC. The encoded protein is CASSYSWGQFF.

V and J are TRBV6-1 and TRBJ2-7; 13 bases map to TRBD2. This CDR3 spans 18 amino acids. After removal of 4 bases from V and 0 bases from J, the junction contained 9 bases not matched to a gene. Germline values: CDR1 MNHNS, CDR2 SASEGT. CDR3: CASSAIRLAGGISYEQYF. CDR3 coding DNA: TGTGCCAGCAGTGCGATTAGACTAGCGGGGGGTATCTCCTACGAGCAGTACTTC.

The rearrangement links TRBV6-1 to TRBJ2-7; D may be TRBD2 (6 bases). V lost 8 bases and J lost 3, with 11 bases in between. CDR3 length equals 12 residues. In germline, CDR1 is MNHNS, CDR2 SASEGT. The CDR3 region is CASWGEVYEQYF. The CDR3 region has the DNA TGTGCCAGCTGGGGGGAGGTCTACGAGCAGTACTTC.

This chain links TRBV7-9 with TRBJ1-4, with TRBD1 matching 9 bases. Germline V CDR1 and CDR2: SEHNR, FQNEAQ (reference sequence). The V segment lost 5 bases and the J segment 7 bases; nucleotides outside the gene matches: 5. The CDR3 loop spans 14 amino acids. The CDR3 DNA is TGTGCCAGCAGCACCGGGACAGGGACTGAAAAACTGTTTTTT. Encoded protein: CASSTGTGTEKLFF. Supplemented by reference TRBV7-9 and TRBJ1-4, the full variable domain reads DTGVSQNPRHKITKRGQNVTFRCDPISEHNRLYWYRQTLGQGPEFLTYFQNEAQLEKSRLLSDRFSAERPKGSFSTLEIQRTEQGDSAMYLCASSTGTGTEKLFFGSGTQLSVL.

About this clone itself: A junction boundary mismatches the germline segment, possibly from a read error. The CDR3 DNA follows: TGTGCCAGCAGCCCTGGGACAGGCGGTAACTTC. This codes for CASSPGTGGNF. This chain joins TRBV5-5 and TRBJ2-7; 8 bases match TRBD1. From germline, CDR1 is SGHKS and CDR2 YYEKEE (reference sequence). The CDR3 sequence is 11 residues long. The full variable domain, completed using reference TRBV5-5 and TRBJ2-7, is DAGVTQSPTHLIKTRGQQVTLRCSPISGHKSVSWYQQVLGQGPQFIFQYYEKEERGRGNFPDRFSARQFPNYSSELNVNALLLGDSALYLCASSPGTGGNFGPGTRLTVT.

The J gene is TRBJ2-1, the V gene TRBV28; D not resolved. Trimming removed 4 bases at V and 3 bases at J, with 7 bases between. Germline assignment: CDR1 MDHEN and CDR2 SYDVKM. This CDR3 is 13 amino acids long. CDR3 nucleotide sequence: TGTGCCAGCAGTTCTTGGGACTACAATGAGCAGTTCTTC. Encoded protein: CASSSWDYNEQFF. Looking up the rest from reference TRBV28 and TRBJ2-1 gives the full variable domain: DVKVTQSSRYLVKRTGEKVFLECVQDMDHENMFWYRQDPGLGLRLIYFSYDVKMKEKGDIPEGYSVSREKKERFSLILESASTNQTSMYLCASSSWDYNEQFFGPGTRLTVL.

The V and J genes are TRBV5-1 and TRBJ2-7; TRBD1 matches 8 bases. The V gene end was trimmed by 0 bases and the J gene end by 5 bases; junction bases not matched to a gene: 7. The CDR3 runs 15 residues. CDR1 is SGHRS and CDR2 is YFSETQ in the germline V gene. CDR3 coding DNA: TGCGCCAGCAGCTTGGGTCGGGACAGGCCCCACGAGCAGTACTTC. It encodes CASSLGRDRPHEQYF.

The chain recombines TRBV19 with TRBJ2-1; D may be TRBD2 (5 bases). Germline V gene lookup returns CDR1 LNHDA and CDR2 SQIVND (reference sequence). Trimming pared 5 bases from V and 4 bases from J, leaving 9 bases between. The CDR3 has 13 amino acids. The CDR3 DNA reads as TGTGCCAGTAGTTCGGGAACTTACAATGAGCAGTTCTTC. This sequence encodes CASSSGTYNEQFF.

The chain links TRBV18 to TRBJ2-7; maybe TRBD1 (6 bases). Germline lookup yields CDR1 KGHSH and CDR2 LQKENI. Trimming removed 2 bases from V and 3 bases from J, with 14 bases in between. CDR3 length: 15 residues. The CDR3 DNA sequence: TGTGCCAGCTCACCAATTCCAGGGGCCTTCTACGAGCAGTACTTC. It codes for CASSPIPGAFYEQYF.

CDR3 sequence reads: CASSLGGTVPNEQFF. CDR3 bases: TGCGCCAGCAGCCTTGGAGGGACAGTCCCTAATGAGCAGTTCTTC. V usage is TRBV5-1 and J usage is TRBJ2-1; D is possibly TRBD1 (7 bases). V lost 4 bases to trimming and J lost 7 bases, with 18 bases between them. Germline CDR1 reads SGHRS; CDR2 reads YFSETQ. The CDR3 loop spans 15 amino acids.

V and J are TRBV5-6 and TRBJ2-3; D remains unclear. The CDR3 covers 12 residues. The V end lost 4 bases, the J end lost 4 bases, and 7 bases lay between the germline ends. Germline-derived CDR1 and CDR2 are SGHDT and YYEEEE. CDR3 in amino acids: CASSGGADTQYF. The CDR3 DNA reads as TGTGCCAGCAGCGGTGGGGCAGATACGCAGTATTTT. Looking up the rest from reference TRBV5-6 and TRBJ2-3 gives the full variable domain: DAGVTQSPTHLIKTRGQQVTLRCSPKSGHDTVSWYQQALGQGPQFIFQYYEEEERQRGNFPDRFSGHQFPNYSSELNVNALLLGDSALYLCASSGGADTQYFGPGTRLTVL.